The rows below give T cell receptor beta chains drawn from one sample of a study of radiation and T cells in renal cell carcinoma. The data were produced by immunoSEQ multiplex PCR, yet TCRdb's version contains in-frame clones alone and is incomplete. The sample contains nearly 20,000 clones, approximately 60% of which appear only once. The material was tumor tissue, obtained from a patient whose treatment included radiotherapy and nephrectomy. Every receptor here comes from a woman aged 70 to 79 with renal cell carcinoma. Both conserved end residues are part of each CDR3.

CDR3 protein: CASSPGGLTNYGYTF
V gene: TRBV7-8
J gene: TRBJ1-2

CDR3 protein: CSVDSGSEQYF
V gene: TRBV29-1
J gene: TRBJ2-7

CDR3 protein: CASSFGQAYNSPLHF
V gene: TRBV28
J gene: TRBJ1-6

CDR3 protein: CASSLDQGSRETQYF
V gene: TRBV7-3
J gene: TRBJ2-5

CDR3 protein: CASSLTEQTQYF
V gene: TRBV7-6
J gene: TRBJ2-5

CDR3 protein: CASSYSVGGAHNEQFF
V gene: TRBV6-6
J gene: TRBJ2-1

CDR3 protein: CASWGQGSYEQYF
V gene: TRBV5-1
J gene: TRBJ2-7

CDR3 protein: CLRGQENTEAFF
V gene: TRBV29-1
J gene: TRBJ1-1

CDR3 protein: CASSPLAGEYYGYTF
V gene: TRBV6-5
J gene: TRBJ1-2

CDR3 protein: CASSFLGIDQPQHF
V gene: TRBV27
J gene: TRBJ1-5

CDR3 protein: CASSLQPGATNEKLFF
V gene: TRBV5-1
J gene: TRBJ1-4

CDR3 protein: CAWREMLNTEAFF
V gene: TRBV30
J gene: TRBJ1-1

CDR3 protein: CATAGQLVHSNQPQHF
V gene: TRBV28
J gene: TRBJ1-5

CDR3 protein: CASSPLTGPIGELFF
V gene: TRBV11-3
J gene: TRBJ2-2

CDR3 protein: CASSSSQGLWTEAFF
V gene: TRBV27
J gene: TRBJ1-1

CDR3 protein: CSASRGQSLNTEAFF
V gene: TRBV29-1
J gene: TRBJ1-1

CDR3 protein: CASSLEAGLAYEQYF
V gene: TRBV11-2
J gene: TRBJ2-7

CDR3 protein: CASSLARETQYF
V gene: TRBV7-2
J gene: TRBJ2-5

CDR3 protein: CASSLGLGLRTDTQYF
V gene: TRBV28
J gene: TRBJ2-3

CDR3 protein: CASSGPSPDLGGQYF
V gene: TRBV9
J gene: TRBJ2-3

CDR3 protein: CASSVGSGAYNEQFF
V gene: TRBV9
J gene: TRBJ2-1